The TCR beta chain described here comes from a study of Ad26.COV2.S vaccination and SARS-CoV-2 variants. Trimming cost V 1 base and J 5 bases; bases outside gene matches: 4. CDR1 and CDR2 from the germline V gene are SGHAT and FQDESV (reference sequence). This CDR3 is 16 amino acids long. Sequencing used immunoSEQ multiplex PCR; TCRdb keeps in-frame clones, though not all of them. This sample has just under 250,000 clones; roughly 90% occur once, and the top ten carry around a tenth. Described treatment: around 19 received Ad26.COV2.S at low or high dose, single or two shots; several received placebo; per-sample allocation not given. The study sampled participants on day 63 after the first vaccine or placebo injection.

The starting material was peripheral blood, obtained in a trial of Ad26.COV2.S vaccine versus placebo. This chain uses TRBV11-1 with TRBJ2-1; TRBD2 matches at 11 bases. The sequence came from a person between 18 and 60 years old who received the Ad26.COV2.S COVID-19 vaccine or a placebo. The chain's CDR3 is CASSLGLAGGHNEQFF. The CDR3, as DNA: TGTGCCAGCAGCTTAGGGCTAGCGGGAGGTCACAATGAGCAGTTCTTC.